This T cell receptor beta chain was observed in a study of T cell repertoires in cytomegalovirus infection. Using its own MiXCR run on the reads, TCRdb lists one record per CDR3 protein. Among roughly 300,000 distinct CDR3 sequences, 9.5% were seen once, and the ten largest hold about 4.5%. The CDR3 extends over 16 amino acids. The trim removed 0 bases at V and 4 bases at J, leaving 6 bases unmatched. From germline, CDR1 is MNHEY and CDR2 SVGEGT. The sequencing sample was made of PBMCs. The receptor comes from a human donor in good health (CMV status not recorded). Some clones in this sample may be carry-over from other donors' samples. V is TRBV6-2 or TRBV6-3 and J is TRBJ2-1; 7 bases are a match to TRBD2. CDR3 in amino acids: CASSYSRQGGYNEQFF. The CDR3 region has the DNA TGTGCCAGCAGTTACTCGAGGCAGGGAGGGTACAATGAGCAGTTCTTC.